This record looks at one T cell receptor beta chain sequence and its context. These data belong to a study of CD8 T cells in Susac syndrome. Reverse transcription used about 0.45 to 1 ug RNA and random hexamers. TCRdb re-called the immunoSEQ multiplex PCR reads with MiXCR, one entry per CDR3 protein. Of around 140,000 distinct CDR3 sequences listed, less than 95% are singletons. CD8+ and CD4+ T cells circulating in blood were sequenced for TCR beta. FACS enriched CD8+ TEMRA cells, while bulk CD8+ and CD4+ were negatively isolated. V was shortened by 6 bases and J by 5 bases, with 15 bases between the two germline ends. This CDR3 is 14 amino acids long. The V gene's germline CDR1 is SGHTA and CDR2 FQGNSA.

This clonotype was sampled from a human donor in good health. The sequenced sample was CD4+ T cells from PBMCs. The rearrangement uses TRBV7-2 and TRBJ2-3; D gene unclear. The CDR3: CASRPRGRGDTQYF. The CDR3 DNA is TGTGCCAGCAGGCCTCGAGGCCGCGGAGATACGCAGTATTTT.